This T cell receptor (beta chain) was sequenced in a study of T cells in localized non-small cell lung cancer. Study observations and caveats: Median detection of top 100 tumor clones in adjacent lung was about 60 clones. The study found T cell clonality highest in uninvolved adjacent lung, above tumor. The study sequenced only one region of the tumor. As a result, intratumor heterogeneity could not be excluded and remains possible.

V dropped 6 bases and J dropped 8; count of bases not matched to a gene: 13. Germline CDR1 reads MDHEN; CDR2 reads SYDVKM. The length of the CDR3 is 15 residues. Produced via immunoSEQ multiplex PCR; TCRdb's table is partial and in-frame only. Here the sample spans about 7,000 clones, about 21% being singletons. This clone has only a few counts. Its antigen is currently unknown. The clonotype comes from a man aged 35-75 years with stage III squamous cell lung carcinoma. Sequenced here: lung tumor tissue, sampled before any cancer treatment. The chain employs TRBV28 and TRBJ1-2; 9 bases are shared with TRBD1. DNA of the CDR3: TGTGCCAGCAGGATGGGACAGGGATTCTTATACGGCTACACCTTC. Translated: CASRMGQGFLYGYTF.